This entry concerns a single T cell receptor (beta chain). Its specificity is not known. Measured with immunoSEQ multiplex PCR; TCRdb has only the in-frame clones, and not every one. The sample lists tens of thousands of clones, 89% seen once, with around 7% in the top ten. The data derive from a study of lymphopenia after photon versus proton radiotherapy. Study-level results: Proton therapy kept repertoires fairly stable, unlike photons, which gained effector/memory cells.

The germline gives CDR1 LNHDA, CDR2 SQIVND (reference sequence). The CDR3 has 14 amino acids. The V and J ends lost 4 bases and 6 bases, in that order; junction bases with no gene match: 4. The specimen was peripheral blood, collected from a patient treated with proton-based radiotherapy. This receptor was identified in a woman between 65 and 79 years old with pancreatic cancer. Some clones in this sample may be carry-over from other donors' samples. The rearrangement uses TRBV19 and TRBJ2-2, with 8 bases identical to TRBD1. CDR3 sequence reads: CASSTTGGPGELFF. As DNA, the CDR3 is TGTGCCAGTAGTACCACAGGGGGTCCCGGGGAGCTGTTTTTT.